This passage covers 26 T cell receptor beta chains from one sample sequenced in a study of blood T cell repertoires in COVID-19. Sequenced by immunoSEQ multiplex PCR; TCRdb stores in-frame clones only, minus some. The sample holds about 150,000 clones, around 91% seen once. Sequences were obtained from peripheral blood. These receptor sequences come from a woman aged 40 to 49 with acute or convalescent COVID-19.

The CDR3 reads CASSDPAPRGANTGELFF. CDR3 nucleotides: TGTGCCAGCAGTGACCCCGCTCCGCGGGGGGCGAACACCGGGGAGCTGTTTTTT. This chain connects TRBV6-1 to TRBJ2-2, with 8 bases fitting TRBD2. V was pared by 3 bases and J by 0 bases, with 9 bases of the junction left unmatched. The CDR3 spans 18 residues. Germline V lookup: CDR1 MNHNS, CDR2 SASEGT.

The rearrangement uses TRBV5-1 and TRBJ2-2, with 8 bases that match TRBD1. CDR1 is SGHRS, CDR2 YFSETQ, per germline. The CDR3 runs to 15 residues. V shed 2 bases and J 3 bases; nucleotides not matched to a gene: 3. CDR3 sequence reads: CASSFGQGYTGELFF. CDR3 DNA sequence: TGCGCCAGCAGCTTCGGACAGGGATACACCGGGGAGCTGTTTTTT.

V gene TRBV21-1 combines with J gene TRBJ2-7; TRBD2 is taken as the D call from the table, unchecked against the DNA. TRBV21-1 is a known pseudogene. The CDR3 contains 15 residues. This CDR3 reads CASSTPGDFSYEQYF. For the CDR3, the DNA is TGTGCCAGCAGCACTCCGGGAGACTTCTCCTACGAGCAGTACTTC.

The V and J genes are TRBV10-2 and TRBJ2-7, with TRBD1 matching over 7 bases. The CDR3 is 13 residues long. CDR1 WSHSY and CDR2 SAAADI come from the germline V gene. Unmatched junction bases numbered 8, after V lost 7 bases and J lost 5 bases. CDR3 nucleotide sequence: TGCGCCAGCACCCCTACAGGGGTTGACGAGCAGTACTTC. This translates into CASTPTGVDEQYF.

The chain combines TRBV29-1 with TRBJ1-2, with a weak D call TRBD1 (6 bases). Germline V gene sequence: CDR1 SQVTM, CDR2 ANQGSEA. The CDR3 length is 13 residues. The germline V and J ends were trimmed by 4 bases and 2 bases, with 11 bases remaining between them. CDR3 amino acids: CSVAPGQNYGYTF. DNA of the CDR3: TGCAGCGTTGCCCCCGGACAGAACTATGGCTACACCTTC.

This chain joins TRBV7-9 and TRBJ1-2; D is unclear. The CDR3 is 15 residues long. Germline V gives CDR1 SEHNR, CDR2 FQNEAQ (reference sequence). Between the trimmed V and J ends, which lost 2 bases and 3 bases, there was a span of 13 bases. For the CDR3, the DNA is TGTGCCAGCAGCTTATACGAGGAAATAGACTATGGCTACACCTTC. It codes for CASSLYEEIDYGYTF. Full variable domain (remainder filled in from reference TRBV7-9 and TRBJ1-2): DTGVSQNPRHKITKRGQNVTFRCDPISEHNRLYWYRQTLGQGPEFLTYFQNEAQLEKSRLLSDRFSAERPKGSFSTLEIQRTEQGDSAMYLCASSLYEEIDYGYTFGSGTRLTVV.

The chain couples TRBV2 to TRBJ2-1; 10 bases fit TRBD1. Trimming took 6 bases from V and 8 from J; bases not matched to a gene: 7. The CDR3 runs 14 residues. Germline V gene data show CDR1 as SNHLY and CDR2 as FYNNEI. Here the CDR3 reads CASRDRGRTYEQFF. CDR3 nucleotide sequence: TGTGCCAGCAGAGACAGGGGGCGCACATATGAGCAGTTCTTC.

Remarks on this clone: The sample carries other DNA sequences with the same CDR3. This rearrangement joins TRBV5-4 to TRBJ1-2; D is uncertain. Trimming removed 0 bases at V and 2 bases at J, with 5 bases between. The CDR3 has 13 residues. Germline V gene sequence: CDR1 SGHNT, CDR2 YYREEE (reference sequence). CDR3 coding DNA: TGTGCCAGCAGCTTGGACAGCAACTATGGCTACACCTTC. It specifies CASSLDSNYGYTF. The variable domain in full, completed from reference TRBV5-4 and TRBJ1-2, reads ETGVTQSPTHLIKTRGQQVTLRCSSQSGHNTVSWYQQALGQGPQFIFQYYREEENGRGNFPPRFSGLQFPNYSSELNVNALELDDSALYLCASSLDSNYGYTFGSGTRLTVV.

The chain joins TRBV30 to TRBJ2-7, with a weak D call TRBD1 (6 bases). CDR1 is GTSNPN, CDR2 SVGIG, per germline (reference sequence). V lost 5 bases to trimming and J lost 3 bases, with 20 bases between them. The CDR3 sequence is 15 residues long. The DNA of the CDR3 is TGTGCCTGGTCACAGACGGGACAACCCAACTACGAGCAGTACTTC. This codes for CAWSQTGQPNYEQYF.

The chain uses TRBV9 and TRBJ2-2; a weak D match, TRBD1 (5 bases). Trimming stripped 4 bases from V and 8 bases from J, with 9 bases between. The CDR3 is made up of 12 amino acids. Germline V CDR1 and CDR2: SGDLS, YYNGEE. CDR3 in DNA: TGTGCCAGCAGCCCAAGGGGAGGGGAGCTGTTTTTT. As protein: CASSPRGGELFF.

V and J are TRBV14 and TRBJ1-1; D uncertain. V dropped 3 bases and J dropped 5 bases, with 16 bases sitting between them. The CDR3 contains 15 residues. Germline V CDR1 and CDR2: SGHDN, FVKESK. CDR3 bases: TGTGCCAGCAGCCAGGCGCTAGTGACGATAACTGAAGCTTTCTTT. This encodes CASSQALVTITEAFF.

This chain connects TRBV6-1 to TRBJ2-1; 9 bases map to TRBD1. CDR1 is MNHNS and CDR2 is SASEGT in the germline V gene. Trimming at V came to 6 bases and at J to 9 bases, leaving 12 bases not matched to a gene. This CDR3 has 15 residues. CDR3 in DNA: TGTGCCAGCAGGAACCGGGACAGGGCGTTTCGTGAGCAGTTCTTC. The encoded protein is CASRNRDRAFREQFF.

The chain uses TRBV5-1 and TRBJ2-5; TRBD2 agrees at 8 bases. Germline V gives CDR1 SGHRS, CDR2 YFSETQ. This CDR3 contains 16 residues. The J segment lost 1 base and the V segment lost 0 bases, leaving 5 bases of the junction unmatched. The CDR3 sequence: CASSLASGSLQETQYF. CDR3 nucleotides: TGCGCCAGCAGCTTGGCTAGCGGGTCTCTCCAAGAGACCCAGTACTTC.

The sample holds a few counts of this clone. Other DNA sequences in this specimen translate into the identical CDR3. This chain joins TRBV2 and TRBJ1-6, with 8 bases identical to TRBD1. Germline values: CDR1 SNHLY, CDR2 FYNNEI. V shed 7 bases and J 7 bases; nucleotides not matched to a gene: 3. This CDR3 is 13 amino acids long. CDR3 residues: CASTYRGNSPLHF. CDR3 coding DNA: TGTGCCAGCACGTACAGGGGGAATTCACCCCTCCACTTT.

This chain uses TRBV5-1 with TRBJ2-1; 7 positions match TRBD2. The J segment lost 5 bases and the V segment lost 7 bases, leaving 12 bases of the junction unmatched. The germline gives CDR1 SGHRS, CDR2 YFSETQ. CDR3 length equals 15 residues. Written as DNA, the CDR3 is TGCGCCAGCCAGCTCTCGGGGGGATTAAACAATGAGCAGTTCTTC. Protein sequence: CASQLSGGLNNEQFF.

This clone was counted a single time. This rearrangement joins TRBV24-1 to TRBJ1-2; 7 bases are shared with TRBD1. In germline, CDR1 is KGHDR, CDR2 SFDVKD. There are 17 residues in the CDR3. Trimming at V came to 0 bases and at J to 3 bases, leaving 9 bases not matched to a gene. The chain's CDR3 is CATSDLHESDRDYGYTF. The CDR3 DNA sequence: TGTGCCACCAGTGATTTGCATGAAAGTGACAGGGACTATGGCTACACCTTC.

The genes are TRBV30 and TRBJ1-1; 7 bases are a match to TRBD1. The CDR3 totals 13 residues. V lost 3 bases to trimming and J lost 5 bases; unmatched junction nucleotides: 6. The germline V gene encodes CDR1 GTSNPN and CDR2 SVGIG (reference sequence). The CDR3 DNA is TGTGCCTGGAGACAGGGGACGGGAACTGAAGCTTTCTTT. This codes for CAWRQGTGTEAFF. The full variable domain, rest sourced from reference TRBV30 and TRBJ1-1, is SQTIHQWPATLVQPVGSPLSLECTVEGTSNPNLYWYRQAAGRGLQLLFYSVGIGQISSEVPQNLSASRPQDRQFILSSKKLLLSDSGFYLCAWRQGTGTEAFFGQGTRLTVV.

The rearrangement joins TRBV3-1 (or the pseudogene TRBV3-2) to TRBJ2-3, with D maybe TRBD1 (6 bases). Germline V gene lookup returns CDR1 LGHDT and CDR2 YNNKEL (reference sequence). This CDR3 comprises 13 residues. V was trimmed by 6 bases and J by 6 bases, leaving 13 bases between them. The CDR3 loop reads CASRKRGWDTQYF. The CDR3 DNA reads TGTGCCAGCAGGAAAAGGGGGTGGGATACGCAGTATTTT.

This chain joins TRBV9 and TRBJ2-3; TRBD1 aligns across 12 bases. The length of the CDR3 is 17 residues. Trimming took 4 bases from V and 6 from J; bases not matched to a gene: 12. Per the germline V gene, CDR1 is SGDLS and CDR2 is YYNGEE. This CDR3 is CASSFPGQGASGDTQYF. The CDR3 region has the DNA TGTGCCAGCAGCTTTCCGGGACAGGGGGCTTCAGGGGATACGCAGTATTTT.

The chain links TRBV12-5 to TRBJ1-3; D gene unclear. The CDR3 has 14 amino acids. Trimming pared 6 bases from V and 0 bases from J, leaving 9 bases between. In germline, CDR1 is LGHNT, CDR2 FRNRAP. The CDR3 region is CASGTGSSGNTIYF. In DNA form, the CDR3 reads TGTGCTAGTGGCACTGGGAGCTCTGGAAACACCATATATTTT.

DNA for the CDR3: TGTGCCACCGAGGGACTGACGAACACTGAAGCTTTCTTT. This codes for CATEGLTNTEAFF. J is TRBJ1-1 and V is TRBV9; a possible D gene is TRBD1 (5 bases). With 9 bases removed from V and 1 base from J, the gap between germline ends came to 13 bases. Germline CDR1 and CDR2: SGDLS and YYNGEE. This CDR3 comprises 13 residues.

This clone was found once. This sequence joins TRBV10-1 and TRBJ2-3; weak D call: TRBD2 (5 bases). CDR3 length equals 15 residues. The V and J ends lost 10 bases and 5 bases respectively, with 22 bases between them. In germline, CDR1 is WNHNN, CDR2 SYGVQD (reference sequence). CDR3 sequence reads: CAKLSPTTLGDTQYF. CDR3 sequence (DNA): TGCGCCAAGCTCTCTCCGACTACTCTAGGAGATACGCAGTATTTT.

This clone was seen only a few times. V usage is TRBV4-1 and J usage is TRBJ2-1; 8 positions match TRBD2. The length of the CDR3 is 15 residues. With 0 bases clipped from V and 8 bases from J, the junction kept 6 bases outside the gene matches. CDR1 MGHRA and CDR2 YSYEKL come from the germline V gene. This chain's CDR3 is CASSQETGGADEQFF. DNA of the CDR3: TGCGCCAGCAGCCAAGAAACGGGAGGGGCCGATGAGCAGTTCTTC.

The chain couples TRBV28 to TRBJ2-2; D is perhaps TRBD1 (6 bases). CDR1 and CDR2 from the germline V gene are MDHEN and SYDVKM. CDR3 length: 15 residues. V was trimmed by 5 bases and J by 5 bases, leaving 15 bases between them. In nucleotides, the CDR3 is TGTGCCAGCAGTAGATACAGGGAAGGGACCGGGGAGCTGTTTTTT. This gives the protein CASSRYREGTGELFF. The entire variable domain, with the rest obtained from reference TRBV28 and TRBJ2-2, is as follows: DVKVTQSSRYLVKRTGEKVFLECVQDMDHENMFWYRQDPGLGLRLIYFSYDVKMKEKGDIPEGYSVSREKKERFSLILESASTNQTSMYLCASSRYREGTGELFFGEGSRLTVL.

The chain recombines TRBV5-6 with TRBJ1-6; 7 bases are shared with TRBD1. The CDR3 is made up of 17 amino acids. The V gene's germline CDR1 is SGHDT and CDR2 YYEEEE. Trimming took 0 bases from V and 9 from J; bases not matched to a gene: 12. CDR3 protein: CASSLGAQTGWASPLHF. CDR3 DNA sequence: TGTGCCAGCAGCTTGGGGGCCCAGACAGGGTGGGCTTCACCCCTCCACTTT.

The V and J genes are TRBV7-9 and TRBJ2-1, with D possibly TRBD2 on 6 matching bases. V lost 1 base, J lost 8 bases, and 15 bases lay in between. CDR1 and CDR2 (germline): SEHNR, FQNEAQ (reference sequence). The length of the CDR3 is 15 residues. The CDR3 loop is CASSLDGSLLDEQFF. CDR3 in DNA: TGTGCCAGCAGCTTAGACGGGAGTTTACTCGATGAGCAGTTCTTC.